Below, 5 T cell receptor beta chains from the same sample are listed, as sequenced in a study of vaccination and CD4 T cells after COVID-19. Described time point: late sampling 161 to 241 days after vaccination in three convalescent patients. The treatment here: approximately nine-day PBMC culture with coronavirus spike peptide pools or control peptides (ViraFEST assay). Sequence data for DNA of cultured CD4+ T cells were generated by the Oncomine TCR Beta short-read assay. MiXCR, run by TCRdb on the PCR reads, gives a single entry per CDR3 protein. The sample shows under 25,000 distinct CDR3 sequences, about 35% of them seen only once. What these receptors recognize is not known. The starting material was CD4+ T cells from blood, cultured in vitro, obtained about 7 months after SARS-CoV-2 vaccination. The receptors here all came from a human donor who had recovered from COVID-19.

This clonotype qualifies as medium-sized. Here the CDR3 DNA reads TGTGCCAGCAGTTACCCCCCGTACGGGGGAGGAAGCGAGCAGTACTTC. As protein: CASSYPPYGGGSEQYF. The V call is TRBV6-5, the J call TRBJ2-7; D might be TRBD2 (6 bases). Germline CDR1 and CDR2: MNHEY and SVGAGI. This CDR3 spans 16 amino acids. Between the trimmed V and J ends, which lost 2 bases and 6 bases, there was a span of 20 bases.

This sequence joins TRBV10-3 and TRBJ1-5, with D unclear. Germline V CDR1 and CDR2: ENHRY, SYGVKD. The CDR3 length is 14 residues. Trimming pared 3 bases from V and 2 bases from J, leaving 8 bases between. CDR3 DNA sequence: TGTGCCATCAGTGATGAGTGGGGCAATCAGCCCCAGCATTTT. Its protein is CAISDEWGNQPQHF.

The rearrangement joins TRBV20-1 to TRBJ2-7, with TRBD2 identical over 12 bases. Germline values: CDR1 DFQATT, CDR2 SNEGSKA (reference sequence). The V and J ends lost 0 bases and 1 base, in that order; junction bases with no gene match: 1. There are 15 residues in the CDR3. CDR3 in DNA: TGCAGTGCTAGAGACCTAGCGGGAGGGTCCTACGAGCAGTACTTC. Its protein is CSARDLAGGSYEQYF.

A few counts support this clonotype. J is TRBJ1-5 and V is TRBV15, with 9 bases that match TRBD1. Per germline, CDR1 LNHNV and CDR2 YYDKDF (reference sequence). V dropped 5 bases and J dropped 9; count of bases not matched to a gene: 8. The CDR3 has 14 residues. In DNA, the CDR3 is TGTGCCACCAGCCCTGACAGGGGGGTCGGGCCCCAGCATTTT. This codes for CATSPDRGVGPQHF.

The J gene is TRBJ2-5, the V gene TRBV15; TRBD1 matches 8 bases. Losses at the gene ends were 6 bases for V and 4 bases for J; bases not matched to a gene: 4. From germline, CDR1 is LNHNV and CDR2 YYDKDF (reference sequence). This CDR3 comprises 13 residues. DNA for the CDR3: TGTGCCACCAGATCAGGGGGCCGAGAGACCCAGTACTTC. It codes for CATRSGGRETQYF.